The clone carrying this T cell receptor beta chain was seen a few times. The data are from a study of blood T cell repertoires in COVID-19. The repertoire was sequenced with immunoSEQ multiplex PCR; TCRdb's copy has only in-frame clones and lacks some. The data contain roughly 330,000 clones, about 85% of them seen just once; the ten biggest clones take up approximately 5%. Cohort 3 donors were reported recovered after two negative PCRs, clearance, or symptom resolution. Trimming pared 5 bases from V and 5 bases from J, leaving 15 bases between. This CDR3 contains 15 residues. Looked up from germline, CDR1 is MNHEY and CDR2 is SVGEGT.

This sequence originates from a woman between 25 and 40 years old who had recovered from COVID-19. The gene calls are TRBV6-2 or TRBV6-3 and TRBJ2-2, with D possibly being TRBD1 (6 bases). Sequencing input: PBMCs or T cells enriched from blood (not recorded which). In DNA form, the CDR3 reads TGTGCCAGCAGTCAACCACAGGGCGGGACCGGGGAGCTGTTTTTT. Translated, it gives CASSQPQGGTGELFF.